Given below is one TCR beta chain in context. The antigen remains undetermined. Germline CDR1 MDHEN, CDR2 SYDVKM. This CDR3 is built from 16 residues. Trimming took 3 bases from V and 4 from J; bases not matched to a gene: 7. The source of the sample is a study of cytomegalovirus exposure and HLA in healthy donors. Study-wide findings and caveats: Presence/absence analyses took donor sequencing depth as roughly uniform. A later analysis linked a missense DCLRE1C variant to TCR beta V- and J-gene trimming. Listed as cytomegalovirus-associated were more than 150 TCR beta chains.

60 Vbeta and 13 Jbeta primers were used in PCR. Sequencing used immunoSEQ multiplex PCR; TCRdb keeps in-frame clones, though not all of them. The table has about 200,000 clones, 75% to 80% seen once. V and J are TRBV28 and TRBJ2-3, with TRBD2 identical over 10 bases. This TCR was recovered from a man aged 18 to 29 in good health and CMV-seronegative. Sequenced sample: PBMCs. CDR3 in DNA: TGTGCCAGCAGTTTCGGTGCTAGCGGGAGCGCAGATACGCAGTATTTT. Its translation: CASSFGASGSADTQYF.